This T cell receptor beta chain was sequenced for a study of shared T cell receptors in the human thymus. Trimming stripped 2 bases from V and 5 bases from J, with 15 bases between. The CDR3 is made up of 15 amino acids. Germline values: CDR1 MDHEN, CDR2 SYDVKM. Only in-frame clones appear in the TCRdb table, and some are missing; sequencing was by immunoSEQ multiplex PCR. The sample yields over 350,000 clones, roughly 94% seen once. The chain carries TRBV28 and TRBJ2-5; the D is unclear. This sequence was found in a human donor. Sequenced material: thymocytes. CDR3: CASSLGGAPLETQYF. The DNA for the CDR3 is TGTGCCAGCAGTTTAGGTGGAGCGCCCCTTGAGACCCAGTACTTC.